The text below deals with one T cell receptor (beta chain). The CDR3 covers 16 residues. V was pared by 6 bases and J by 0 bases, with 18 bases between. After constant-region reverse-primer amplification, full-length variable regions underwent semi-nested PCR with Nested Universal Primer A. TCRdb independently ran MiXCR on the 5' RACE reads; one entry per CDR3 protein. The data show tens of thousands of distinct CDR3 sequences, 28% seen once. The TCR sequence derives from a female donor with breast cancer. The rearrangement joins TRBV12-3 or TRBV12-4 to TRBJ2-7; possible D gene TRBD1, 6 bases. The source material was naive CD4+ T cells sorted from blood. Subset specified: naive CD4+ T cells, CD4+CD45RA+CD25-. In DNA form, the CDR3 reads TGTGCCAGCAGCCTCTCCGGGTTAGGGGGCTCCTACGAGCAGTACTTC. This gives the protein CASSLSGLGGSYEQYF.